The entry below describes one T cell receptor (beta chain). This entry belongs to a study of blood T cell repertoires in COVID-19. Across the study: COVID-19 samples from acute and convalescent phases originated in the United States, Italy and Spain.

The V end lost 1 base, the J end lost 3 bases, and 13 bases lay between the germline ends. Germline V lookup: CDR1 SGHTA, CDR2 FQGNSA. This CDR3 comprises 17 residues. This table comes from immunoSEQ multiplex PCR, and its TCRdb copy is limited to in-frame clones, with some not included. The profile shows 250,000 to 300,000 clones, about 90% of them singletons. Sample: peripheral blood. This sequence was found in a woman aged 25-40 years with COVID-19, enrolled during active disease. V gene TRBV7-2 combines with J gene TRBJ2-6, with a weak D call TRBD1 (5 bases). The CDR3 here is CASSLVSGQLGANVLTF. Here the CDR3 DNA reads TGTGCCAGCAGCTTAGTGTCAGGGCAGCTTGGGGCCAACGTCCTGACTTTC.